Each of the 17 T cell receptor beta chains below was sequenced from the same sample in a study of identical twins. TCRdb itself ran the 5' RACE reads through MiXCR, one entry per CDR3 protein. Altogether 1.5 million to 2 million distinct CDR3 sequences are present, roughly 35% being singletons, with the ten largest covering more than 0.25%. Material for sequencing was cord blood. Receptors were obtained from a newborn girl in good health.

This clonotype appeared a single time. This chain connects TRBV19 to TRBJ1-5; unclear D gene. The CDR3 has 14 amino acids. Germline-derived CDR1 and CDR2 are LNHDA and SQIVND (reference sequence). V was shortened by 5 bases and J by 0 bases, with 8 bases between the two germline ends. CDR3 nucleotides: TGTGCCAGTAGTCTGATATTTAGCAATCAGCCCCAGCATTTT. It codes for CASSLIFSNQPQHF.

This clonotype turned up a few times. The chain is built from TRBV27 and TRBJ2-1; 10 nucleotides match TRBD2. Germline CDR1 and CDR2: MNHEY and SMNVEV (reference sequence). The CDR3 has 17 amino acids. The junction had 4 bases not matched to a gene; V was cut back by 1 base and J by 1 base. The CDR3 loop reads CASSLWLTSGSYNEQFF. For the CDR3, the DNA is TGTGCCAGCAGTTTATGGCTGACTAGCGGGTCCTACAATGAGCAGTTCTTC.

The V call is TRBV20-1, the J call TRBJ1-5; a weak D match, TRBD1 (5 bases). CDR1 DFQATT and CDR2 SNEGSKA come from the germline V gene (reference sequence). V lost 6 bases, J lost 1 base, and 13 bases lay in between. The CDR3 sequence is 14 residues long. The CDR3 DNA reads TGCAGTGCGGACCGGGACGGGAGCAATCAGCCCCAGCATTTT. This codes for CSADRDGSNQPQHF.

The sample holds a few counts of this clonotype. The CDR3 protein is CAISEERELDEQYF. The CDR3 DNA follows: TGTGCCATCAGTGAGGAGCGGGAGCTCGATGAGCAGTACTTC. The V and J genes are TRBV10-3 and TRBJ2-7, with TRBD2 identical over 8 bases. Trimming cost V 2 bases and J 7 bases; bases outside gene matches: 7. CDR1 is ENHRY, CDR2 SYGVKD, per germline. CDR3 length equals 14 residues.

This clonotype was observed at least ten times. The chain combines TRBV6-5 with TRBJ1-2; D ambiguous. V dropped 0 bases and J dropped 6 bases, with 8 bases sitting between them. This CDR3 has 13 residues. In germline, CDR1 is MNHEY, CDR2 SVGAGI. The CDR3 nucleotides are TGTGCCAGCAGTTACTCGATCGGGGATGGCTACACCTTC. Translating gives CASSYSIGDGYTF.

Only a few counts were recorded for this clonotype. This chain uses TRBV20-1 with TRBJ2-5, with 9 nucleotides matching TRBD2. CDR1 DFQATT and CDR2 SNEGSKA come from the germline V gene (reference sequence). This CDR3 has 16 amino acids. Germline trimming cut 6 bases from V and 4 bases from J; bases unmatched to any gene: 15. CDR3 protein: CSADRGPVSGGETQYF. As DNA, the CDR3 is TGCAGTGCCGACCGGGGGCCGGTTAGCGGGGGAGAGACCCAGTACTTC.

The CDR3 DNA reads as TGTGCCAGCAGTTTATTAGGGACAGCCCATAACTATGGCTACACCTTC. Translated: CASSLLGTAHNYGYTF. The chain uses TRBV27 and TRBJ1-2, with 7 bases aligning to TRBD1. CDR1 MNHEY and CDR2 SMNVEV come from the germline V gene (reference sequence). CDR3 length equals 16 residues. Germline trimming cut 1 base from V and 1 base from J; bases unmatched to any gene: 6.

This clonotype was picked up many times. The V call is TRBV20-1, the J call TRBJ2-7; 9 nucleotides align to TRBD2. V lost 3 bases and J lost 1; bases outside the gene matches: 4. The length of the CDR3 is 14 residues. Germline-derived CDR1 and CDR2 are DFQATT and SNEGSKA (reference sequence). The DNA of the CDR3 is TGCAGTGCTAGGGCGACTAGCGGATCCTACGAGCAGTACTTC. Amino acid sequence: CSARATSGSYEQYF.

The rearrangement uses TRBV20-1 and TRBJ2-1; D is perhaps TRBD2 (6 bases). From germline, CDR1 is DFQATT and CDR2 SNEGSKA (reference sequence). This CDR3 has 12 residues. V was trimmed by 3 bases and J by 7 bases, leaving 10 bases between them. CDR3 DNA sequence: TGCAGTGCTAGCGCTAGCGCAAATGAGCAGTTCTTC. This encodes CSASASANEQFF.

This clonotype was picked up a small number of times. The CDR3 nucleotides are TGTGCCAGCAGCACCCGGGACAGACAAGAGACCCAGTACTTC. Protein product: CASSTRDRQETQYF. The chain joins TRBV3-1 to TRBJ2-5, with 7 bases that match TRBD1. CDR1 and CDR2 (germline): LGHDT, YNNKEL (reference sequence). This CDR3 comprises 14 residues. With V trimmed by 5 bases and J by 2 bases, 5 bases remained unmatched.

There are a few counts of this clonotype. The rearrangement uses TRBV7-2 and TRBJ2-3; 8 nucleotides line up with TRBD2. Germline values: CDR1 SGHTA, CDR2 FQGNSA. The CDR3 runs to 15 residues. Unmatched junction bases numbered 5, after V lost 5 bases and J lost 1 base. For the CDR3, the DNA is TGTGCCAGCAGCCAGACTAGCGTGGGCACAGATACGCAGTATTTT. Its translation: CASSQTSVGTDTQYF.

This chain links TRBV6-1 with TRBJ1-1, with D possibly being TRBD1 (6 bases). V was clipped by 2 bases and J by 3 bases, with 10 bases between them. Germline CDR1 and CDR2: MNHNS and SASEGT. CDR3 length: 14 residues. In DNA form, the CDR3 reads TGTGCCAGCAGTGAAAGGGGGTCGGACACTGAAGCTTTCTTT. This gives the protein CASSERGSDTEAFF.

This clonotype occurred a few times. J is TRBJ2-3 and V is TRBV5-1; the D gene could be TRBD1 or TRBD2 (5 bases each). Germline CDR1 reads SGHRS; CDR2 reads YFSETQ. The CDR3 extends over 14 amino acids. The V end lost 5 bases, the J end lost 1 base, and 11 bases lay between the germline ends. CDR3 amino acids: CASSWDLGTDTQYF. CDR3 bases: TGCGCCAGCAGTTGGGACCTTGGCACAGATACGCAGTATTTT.

The genes are TRBV7-9 and TRBJ2-1, with 7 bases lining up with TRBD1. Germline values: CDR1 SEHNR, CDR2 FQNEAQ (reference sequence). This CDR3 region has 14 residues. Unmatched junction bases numbered 10, after V lost 8 bases and J lost 6 bases. The CDR3 bases are TGTGCCAGCCTCCGGGCAGGGGGTACCAATGAGCAGTTCTTC. It is translated as CASLRAGGTNEQFF. Full variable domain (outside the CDR3, taken from reference TRBV7-9 and TRBJ2-1): DTGVSQNPRHKITKRGQNVTFRCDPISEHNRLYWYRQTLGQGPEFLTYFQNEAQLEKSRLLSDRFSAERPKGSFSTLEIQRTEQGDSAMYLCASLRAGGTNEQFFGPGTRLTVL.

The chain combines TRBV24-1 with TRBJ1-2; D may be TRBD1 (5 bases). The CDR3 covers 14 residues. CDR1 and CDR2 from the germline V gene are KGHDR and SFDVKD. With 5 bases removed from V and 2 bases from J, the gap between germline ends came to 11 bases. The CDR3 loop reads CATSGGDLNYGYTF. In DNA form, the CDR3 reads TGTGCCACCAGTGGCGGGGACCTGAACTATGGCTACACCTTC.

This clonotype has a handful of counts. As DNA, the CDR3 is TGTGCCAGCAGCCAAGTCGGTGGAAACATTCAGTACTTC. Residues: CASSQVGGNIQYF. The V and J genes are TRBV3-1 and TRBJ2-4; no clear D. Germline loops: CDR1 LGHDT, CDR2 YNNKEL (reference sequence). The CDR3 extends over 13 amino acids. V shed 1 base and J shed 6 bases, with 7 bases lying between them.

This clonotype was observed at least ten times. The chain is built from TRBV29-1 and TRBJ1-2, with D perhaps TRBD1 (6 bases). CDR3 length: 17 amino acids. Trimming removed 0 bases from V and 8 bases from J, with 25 bases in between. Per germline, CDR1 SQVTM and CDR2 ANQGSEA. CDR3 sequence: CSVEDLNGTTSHDGYTF. CDR3 nucleotides: TGCAGCGTTGAAGATCTTAACGGGACAACATCACATGACGGCTACACCTTC.